The 26 T cell receptor beta chains in this list originate from one sample, sequenced in a study of cytomegalovirus exposure and HLA in healthy donors. The protocol was immunoSEQ multiplex PCR, while the TCRdb copy is restricted to in-frame clones and leaves out a portion. The profile covers approximately 99,000 clones, with 70% to 85% appearing a single time and around 3% taken by the ten largest. Material: PBMCs. The receptor source for this set is a young woman in good health and CMV-seronegative.

The chain recombines TRBV27 with TRBJ1-2, with D possibly being TRBD1 (5 bases). The germline gives CDR1 MNHEY, CDR2 SMNVEV (reference sequence). The CDR3 loop spans 15 amino acids. Trimming removed 7 bases at V and 4 bases at J, with 19 bases between. The chain's CDR3 is CASTNRSLGLYGYTF. The CDR3, as DNA: TGTGCCAGCACCAACCGGAGCCTGGGGCTCTATGGCTACACCTTC.

CDR3 loop: CASSSQETMNTGELFF. The CDR3, as DNA: TGTGCCAGCAGCTCCCAGGAGACTATGAACACCGGGGAGCTGTTTTTT. The chain has TRBV7-9 and TRBJ2-2; D might be TRBD2 (5 bases). The CDR3 runs 16 residues. V lost 4 bases and J lost 1, with 13 bases in between. Per the germline V gene, CDR1 is SEHNR and CDR2 is FQNEAQ (reference sequence).

The chain employs TRBV15 and TRBJ2-2; no definite D call. The CDR3 extends over 15 amino acids. Germline values: CDR1 LNHNV, CDR2 YYDKDF (reference sequence). V was cut by 3 bases and J by 0 bases, with 8 bases left in between. The CDR3 nucleotides are TGTGCCACCAGCAGTATCCACACGAACACCGGGGAGCTGTTTTTT. The encoded protein is CATSSIHTNTGELFF.

The genes are TRBV6-5 and TRBJ1-1; D not certain. With 5 bases removed from V and 5 bases from J, the gap between germline ends came to 12 bases. Germline values: CDR1 MNHEY, CDR2 SVGAGI. The CDR3 extends over 13 amino acids. The CDR3 DNA reads as TGTGCCAGCAGTAGCCACGAACTAACTGAAGCTTTCTTT. This translates into CASSSHELTEAFF.

This clone was seen just once. The rearrangement joins TRBV18 to TRBJ2-4; D may be TRBD1 (6 bases). V was trimmed by 4 bases and J by 8 bases, leaving 18 bases between them. CDR1 is KGHSH, CDR2 LQKENI, per germline. This CDR3 is built from 15 residues. CDR3 amino acids: CASSRAGATRDIQYF. In nucleotides, the CDR3 is TGTGCCAGCTCACGGGCAGGGGCAACGAGGGACATTCAGTACTTC. The full variable domain, in which reference TRBV18 and TRBJ2-4 provide the parts outside the CDR3, is NAGVMQNPRHLVRRRGQEARLRCSPMKGHSHVYWYRQLPEEGLKFMVYLQKENIIDESGMPKERFSAEFPKEGPSILRIQQVVRGDSAAYFCASSRAGATRDIQYFGAGTRLSVL.

The chain carries TRBV29-1 and TRBJ2-6, with D possibly matching TRBD1 (5 bases). The CDR3 loop spans 16 amino acids. Trimming stripped 3 bases from V and 3 bases from J, with 15 bases between. The germline gives CDR1 SQVTM, CDR2 ANQGSEA. For the CDR3, the DNA is TGCAGCGTTGAGGTCTTCGAGGACAATGGGGCCAACGTCCTGACTTTC. It encodes CSVEVFEDNGANVLTF.

The chain couples TRBV9 to TRBJ1-5, with TRBD1 as a possible D gene (6 bases). This CDR3 comprises 15 residues. The ends were cut back, 2 bases at V and 0 bases at J, with 9 bases in the middle. Germline values: CDR1 SGDLS, CDR2 YYNGEE. CDR3 bases: TGTGCCAGCAGCGTCTCAGGGGATAGCAATCAGCCCCAGCATTTT. The encoded protein is CASSVSGDSNQPQHF.

The genes are TRBV2 and TRBJ2-7; 9 nucleotides align to TRBD2. In germline, CDR1 is SNHLY, CDR2 FYNNEI. The CDR3 loop spans 15 amino acids. V was pared by 6 bases and J by 6 bases, with 12 bases of the junction left unmatched. The CDR3: CASRKGAGGPVEQYF. CDR3 coding DNA: TGTGCCAGCAGGAAGGGGGCGGGGGGGCCGGTCGAGCAGTACTTC.

This clone came up once. The chain links TRBV4-1 to TRBJ2-1; 9 nucleotides match TRBD1. The CDR3 totals 15 residues. Germline loops: CDR1 MGHRA, CDR2 YSYEKL. V was clipped by 3 bases and J by 12 bases; unmatched bases: 12. The CDR3 DNA reads as TGCGCCAGCAGCCAGGGACAGGGCGCTGGCAGGGGGCAGTTCTTC. Translated: CASSQGQGAGRGQFF.

This clone was observed once. J is TRBJ2-4 and V is TRBV5-6; TRBD1 matches at 7 bases. Unmatched junction bases numbered 22, after V lost 4 bases and J lost 9 bases. This CDR3 contains 18 residues. CDR1 and CDR2 from the germline V gene are SGHDT and YYEEEE. The CDR3 sequence is CASSPSGQSSPVQAIQYF. The CDR3 nucleotides are TGTGCCAGCAGCCCGTCGGGACAGTCGAGCCCAGTTCAGGCCATTCAGTACTTC.

V is TRBV25-1 and J is TRBJ1-1; D gene unclear. The V end lost 8 bases, the J end lost 0 bases, and 13 bases lay between the germline ends. CDR3 length: 14 amino acids. Germline CDR1 reads MGHDK; CDR2 reads SYGVNS. CDR3 coding DNA: TGTGCCAGCGCGGCCCGTACCATGAACACTGAAGCTTTCTTT. Translation: CASAARTMNTEAFF.

This chain connects TRBV7-3 to TRBJ2-5, with D perhaps matching TRBD2 (5 bases). With 3 bases removed from V and 0 bases from J, the gap between germline ends came to 8 bases. The CDR3 extends over 14 amino acids. Germline lookup yields CDR1 SGHTA and CDR2 FQGTGA. The CDR3 nucleotides are TGTGCCAGCAGCTTGAGCGGTAACCAAGAGACCCAGTACTTC. It is translated as CASSLSGNQETQYF. Full variable domain (missing parts from reference TRBV7-3 and TRBJ2-5): GAGVSQTPSNKVTEKGKYVELRCDPISGHTALYWYRQSLGQGPEFLIYFQGTGAADDSGLPNDRFFAVRPEGSVSTLKIQRTERGDSAVYLCASSLSGNQETQYFGPGTRLLVL.

The V gene is TRBV10-1, the J gene TRBJ1-3, with D possibly TRBD1 on 6 matching bases. The CDR3 is 15 amino acids. The V end lost 6 bases, the J end lost 0 bases, and 12 bases lay between the germline ends. CDR1 and CDR2 from the germline V gene are WNHNN and SYGVQD (reference sequence). This chain's CDR3 is CASSLNRASGNTIYF. The CDR3 bases are TGCGCCAGCAGCCTAAACAGGGCCTCTGGAAACACCATATATTTT.

The V gene is TRBV7-2, the J gene TRBJ2-2, with TRBD2 as a possible D gene (6 bases). V lost 2 bases and J lost 7, with 14 bases in between. Germline loops: CDR1 SGHTA, CDR2 FQGNSA. The CDR3 spans 15 residues. Written as DNA, the CDR3 is TGTGCCAGCAGCTTAACCCTTAGCGGCGGCGGGGAGCTGTTTTTT. Residues: CASSLTLSGGGELFF.

The chain joins TRBV7-6 to TRBJ2-3, with D unresolved. Looked up from germline, CDR1 is SGHVS and CDR2 is FNYEAQ. The CDR3 consists of 13 residues. V was pared by 2 bases and J by 2 bases, with 5 bases between. The CDR3 DNA sequence: TGTGCCAGCAGCTTACTACTCACAGATACGCAGTATTTT. Translation gives CASSLLLTDTQYF.

The rearrangement uses TRBV29-1 and TRBJ2-3; 7 nucleotides match TRBD2. CDR3 length equals 11 residues. In germline, CDR1 is SQVTM, CDR2 ANQGSEA. Trimming cost V 7 bases and J 6 bases; bases outside gene matches: 4. The chain's CDR3 is CSAPAGDTQYF. The DNA of the CDR3 is TGCAGCGCCCCAGCGGGGGATACGCAGTATTTT.

The J gene is TRBJ1-6, the V gene TRBV7-9; a possible D gene is TRBD1 (6 bases). The CDR3 is 15 residues long. The germline CDR1 and CDR2 sequences are SEHNR and FQNEAQ (reference sequence). V dropped 1 base and J dropped 8 bases, with 12 bases sitting between them. CDR3 sequence: CASSLGRGLDSPLHF. The CDR3 DNA sequence: TGTGCCAGCAGCTTAGGCAGGGGCCTTGATTCACCCCTCCACTTT. Using reference TRBV7-9 and TRBJ1-6 for the parts outside the CDR3, the full variable domain is DTGVSQNPRHKITKRGQNVTFRCDPISEHNRLYWYRQTLGQGPEFLTYFQNEAQLEKSRLLSDRFSAERPKGSFSTLEIQRTEQGDSAMYLCASSLGRGLDSPLHFGNGTRLTVT.

The CDR3: CASSITGNYGYTF. The CDR3 nucleotides are TGTGCCAGTAGTATTACAGGGAACTATGGCTACACCTTC. The chain has TRBV19 and TRBJ1-2; tentative D call: TRBD1 (6 bases). The CDR3 loop spans 13 amino acids. The germline V and J ends were trimmed by 3 bases and 2 bases, with 7 bases remaining between them. Germline V gives CDR1 LNHDA, CDR2 SQIVND (reference sequence).

Remarks on this clone: A junction boundary mismatches the germline segment, possibly from a read error. The chain couples TRBV30 to TRBJ1-6; possible D gene TRBD1, 6 bases. Germline loops: CDR1 GTSNPN, CDR2 SVGIG (reference sequence). The CDR3 is made up of 13 amino acids. CDR3 protein: CAWRGQSNSPLHF. The CDR3 DNA is TGTGCCTGGAGAGGACAGTCCAATTCCCCCCTCCACTTT. Full variable domain (outside the CDR3, taken from reference TRBV30 and TRBJ1-6): SQTIHQWPATLVQPVGSPLSLECTVEGTSNPNLYWYRQAAGRGLQLLFYSVGIGQISSEVPQNLSASRPQDRQFILSSKKLLLSDSGFYLCAWRGQSNSPLHFGNGTRLTVT.

This clone showed up just once. This rearrangement joins TRBV10-3 to TRBJ2-7, with 13 nucleotides matching TRBD2. V gave up 0 bases and J gave up 4 bases; unmatched junction bases: 3. Germline CDR1 is ENHRY and CDR2 is SYGVKD. The CDR3 is made up of 16 amino acids. The CDR3 reads CAISESGLAGVYEQYF. In DNA, the CDR3 is TGTGCCATCAGTGAGTCCGGACTAGCGGGGGTTTACGAGCAGTACTTC.

The chain uses TRBV2 and TRBJ2-5; the match to TRBD2 covers 7 bases. Trimming at V came to 2 bases and at J to 4 bases, leaving 16 bases not matched to a gene. Germline CDR1 SNHLY, CDR2 FYNNEI. There are 18 residues in the CDR3. CDR3: CASSELGGVFFDGETQYF. The CDR3 region has the DNA TGTGCCAGCAGTGAATTGGGGGGGGTTTTTTTTGATGGAGAGACCCAGTACTTC.

The rearrangement uses TRBV7-8 and TRBJ1-2; D perhaps matches TRBD1 (6 bases). The germline CDR1 and CDR2 sequences are SGHVS and FQNEAQ. V was cut by 3 bases and J by 5 bases, with 13 bases left in between. This CDR3 comprises 14 residues. The CDR3 protein is CASSFALDSYGYTF. DNA of the CDR3: TGTGCCAGCAGCTTCGCTCTGGACAGTTATGGCTACACCTTC.

V gene TRBV19 combines with J gene TRBJ2-3; the D gene is possibly TRBD2 (6 bases). V was shortened by 6 bases and J by 4 bases, with 20 bases between the two germline ends. The V gene's germline CDR1 is LNHDA and CDR2 SQIVND (reference sequence). The CDR3 runs to 16 residues. The CDR3 here is CASSGAWGTGADTQYF. As DNA, the CDR3 is TGTGCCAGTAGCGGGGCTTGGGGCACGGGAGCAGATACGCAGTATTTT.

The chain couples TRBV28 to TRBJ1-4; 9 bases match TRBD1. Germline CDR1 MDHEN, CDR2 SYDVKM. This CDR3 is built from 15 residues. Losses at the gene ends were 6 bases for V and 6 bases for J; bases not matched to a gene: 8. The CDR3 protein is CASSIQQGAYEKLFF. DNA of the CDR3: TGTGCCAGCAGCATACAACAGGGGGCATATGAAAAACTGTTTTTT.

This clone occurred a few times. The J gene is TRBJ2-5, the V gene TRBV29-1; weak D call: TRBD2 (6 bases). The CDR3 has 12 residues. Germline lookup yields CDR1 SQVTM and CDR2 ANQGSEA. Trimming took 4 bases from V and 5 from J, leaving 11 bases between them. The CDR3, as DNA: TGCAGCGTTGGGGACTCGGGGGAGACCCAGTACTTC. It translates to CSVGDSGETQYF.

V gene TRBV7-3 combines with J gene TRBJ2-1; D gene ambiguous. Trimming removed 2 bases at V and 0 bases at J, with 8 bases between. This CDR3 comprises 15 residues. CDR1 is SGHTA and CDR2 is FQGTGA in the germline V gene. Here the CDR3 reads CASSLGSGSYNEQFF. CDR3 bases: TGTGCCAGCAGCTTAGGTTCAGGCTCCTACAATGAGCAGTTCTTC.